This is a list of T cell receptor beta chains from one sample in a study of identifying expanded T cells in peripheral blood. TCRdb's table, derived via immunoSEQ multiplex PCR, lists solely in-frame clones and lacks some. The sample lists approximately 94,000 clones; over 80% were seen once. The sequenced material came from blood. These receptors were collected from a person aged 18 to 75 in good health. CDR3s include the opening cysteine and the closing phenylalanine or tryptophan. A D gene is named only where the DNA matches it firmly. Rows give clone size only sometimes, using once, few, many, or a class for an expanded clone.

V,size,J,D,CDR3,DNA
TRBV2,-,TRBJ1-1,TRBD1,CASRDRDRENTEAFF,TGTGCCAGCAGGGACCGGGACAGGGAGAACACTGAAGCTTTCTTT
TRBV7-8,once,TRBJ1-2,TRBD1,CASSTQTGNGYGYTF,TGTGCCAGCAGCACACAGACAGGGAACGGCTATGGCTACACCTTC
TRBV4-3,-,TRBJ1-2,-,CASSQIEQGIYGYTF,TGCGCCAGCAGCCAAATAGAGCAGGGGATTTATGGCTACACCTTC
TRBV7-6,-,TRBJ2-5,TRBD1,CASSQGQGRETQYF,TGTGCCAGCAGCCAAGGACAGGGCCGTGAGACCCAGTACTTC
TRBV4-3,-,TRBJ2-1,-,CASSQELPSYNEQFF,TGCGCCAGCAGCCAAGAACTCCCTTCCTACAATGAGCAGTTCTTC
TRBV27,-,TRBJ1-2,-,CASSLRVSNYGYTF,TGTGCCAGCAGTTTAAGGGTCAGCAACTATGGCTACACCTTC
TRBV7-9,-,TRBJ2-2,-,CASSSETGNTGELFF,TGTGCCAGCAGCTCAGAAACAGGGAACACCGGGGAGCTGTTTTTT
TRBV19,-,TRBJ2-5,-,CASSIGLEAETQYF,TGTGCCAGTAGTATTGGGCTCGAGGCAGAGACCCAGTACTTC
TRBV30,-,TRBJ2-5,TRBD1,CAWSRQGAAGGTQYF,TGTGCCTGGAGTCGACAGGGGGCGGCAGGGGGGACCCAGTACTTC
TRBV11-3,-,TRBJ2-7,TRBD1,CASSLGDRGSRSPYEQYF,TGTGCCAGCAGCTTAGGGGACAGGGGTTCTCGTAGTCCCTACGAGCAGTACTTC
TRBV15,-,TRBJ2-1,TRBD2,CATSREAGGRDEQFF,TGTGCCACCAGCAGAGAAGCGGGAGGCAGGGATGAGCAGTTCTTC
TRBV7-6,few,TRBJ2-1,TRBD2,CASSTRGGYNEQFF,TGTGCCAGCAGCACCCGCGGGGGGTACAATGAGCAGTTCTTC
TRBV4-3,-,TRBJ2-3,-,CASSPRLGADTQYF,TGCGCCAGCAGCCCCCGACTAGGTGCAGATACGCAGTATTTT
TRBV19,-,TRBJ2-1,-,CASSISGFEQFF,TGTGCCAGTAGTATCTCGGGCTTCGAGCAGTTCTTC
TRBV15,-,TRBJ2-5,TRBD1,CATSRPGQPGGETQYF,TGTGCCACCAGCAGACCGGGACAGCCCGGTGGGGAGACCCAGTACTTC
TRBV7-2,once,TRBJ1-3,-,CASSWTVSGNTIYF,TGTGCCAGCAGCTGGACGGTCTCTGGAAACACCATATATTTT
TRBV7-9,-,TRBJ1-5,TRBD1,CASSSGQAPRGNQPQHF,TGTGCCAGCAGCTCGGGACAGGCCCCCCGGGGCAATCAGCCCCAGCATTTT
TRBV15,-,TRBJ2-1,TRBD2,CATSRLAGVSYNEQFF,TGTGCCACCAGCAGGCTAGCGGGAGTCTCCTACAATGAGCAGTTCTTC
TRBV27,-,TRBJ2-3,TRBD2,CASSPLTSGRAPDTQYF,TGTGCCAGCAGTCCACTGACTAGCGGGAGGGCCCCAGATACGCAGTATTTT
TRBV29-1,few,TRBJ2-1,-,CSVQQVSYNEQFF,TGCAGCGTTCAACAGGTCTCCTACAATGAGCAGTTCTTC
TRBV2,-,TRBJ2-5,-,CASSEARGPHPETQYF,TGTGCCAGCAGTGAAGCGCGTGGGCCCCACCCGGAGACCCAGTACTTC
TRBV7-3,-,TRBJ1-1,-,CASSLRLGLGNTEAFF,TGTGCCAGCAGCTTAAGATTGGGACTGGGCAACACTGAAGCTTTCTTT
TRBV5-1,-,TRBJ2-1,TRBD2,CASSRDQAGVVYNEQFF,TGCGCCAGCAGCCGCGACCAAGCGGGGGTCGTCTACAATGAGCAGTTCTTC
TRBV14,-,TRBJ2-3,-,CASSQAGQGRTDTQYF,TGTGCCAGCAGCCAAGCCGGCCAGGGTAGGACAGATACGCAGTATTTT
TRBV5-1,-,TRBJ2-3,TRBD2,CASSPRTSGGLGDTQYF,TGCGCCAGCAGCCCCCGGACTAGCGGGGGCCTGGGGGATACGCAGTATTTT
TRBV5-8,-,TRBJ1-6,-,CASRGRIYNSPLHF,TGTGCCAGCCGGGGACGGATCTATAATTCACCCCTCCACTTT
TRBV2,few,TRBJ2-1,TRBD2,CASSPRTSGSTEQFF,TGTGCCAGCAGCCCCCGGACTAGCGGGAGCACTGAGCAGTTCTTC
TRBV7-9,-,TRBJ2-4,-,CASSLADLGGWRDIQYF,TGTGCCAGCAGCTTAGCGGATCTAGGTGGGTGGAGGGACATTCAGTACTTC
TRBV14,-,TRBJ2-3,TRBD1,CASSQERGRGTDTQYF,TGTGCCAGCAGCCAAGAAAGGGGGCGCGGGACAGATACGCAGTATTTT
TRBV6-5,-,TRBJ2-7,-,CASSYRDSYEQYF,TGTGCCAGCAGTTACCGGGACTCCTACGAGCAGTACTTC
TRBV6-1,-,TRBJ1-3,TRBD1,CAGSLQGAGGNTIYF,TGTGCCGGTTCCTTACAGGGGGCAGGGGGAAACACCATATATTTT
TRBV19,once,TRBJ2-4,-,CASSLRAGEGNIQYF,TGTGCCAGTAGTCTTAGGGCAGGGGAAGGAAACATTCAGTACTTC
TRBV12-5,-,TRBJ1-6,-,CASGQVVGLGNNSPLHF,TGTGCTAGTGGGCAAGTGGTCGGCCTGGGGAATAATTCACCCCTCCACTTT
TRBV19,-,TRBJ2-2,TRBD1,CASTTRRQGTGELFF,TGTGCCAGTACCACTAGGCGACAGGGGACCGGGGAGCTGTTTTTT
TRBV12-5,-,TRBJ1-1,-,CASGQGLGTEAFF,TGTGCTAGTGGTCAGGGACTGGGCACTGAAGCTTTCTTT